A selection of T cell receptor beta chains follows, all from one sample in a study of early T cells in non-severe SARS-CoV-2 infection. TCRdb re-derived calls from the 5' RACE reads in MiXCR, one entry per CDR3 protein. The table shows 59,000 or so distinct CDR3 sequences, with around 12% occurring only once. The starting material was whole blood, obtained at baseline. The receptors derive from an adult who was a healthcare worker with PCR-confirmed SARS-CoV-2 infection or an uninfected control (not recorded which). The CDR3 runs from the conserved cysteine through the conserved F or W. D genes are given only for firm matches. Clone size is shown for a subset of rows, as once, few, many or a class of expanded clone.

TGTGCCAGCAGCGTGACAGGGGGCGAGCAGTACTTC	CASSVTGGEQYF	TRBJ2-7	few	TRBD1	TRBV9
TGCAGTGCTAGATGGGGCGGGAACTCCTACGAGCAGTACTTC	CSARWGGNSYEQYF	TRBJ2-7	.	.	TRBV20-1
TGTGCCAGCAGTCTCCGGGACTCCGGTAGGGATGAGCAGTTCTTC	CASSLRDSGRDEQFF	TRBJ2-1	few	.	TRBV6-5
TGTGCTAGTGCCCAGTGGAGGGGAGGAAGCCAAGAGACCCAGTACTTC	CASAQWRGGSQETQYF	TRBJ2-5	.	.	TRBV12-5
TGTGCCAGTAGTATAAGGGATGGATATGAAAAACTGTTTTTT	CASSIRDGYEKLFF	TRBJ1-4	.	.	TRBV19
TGTGCCAGCAGCCCCAAGGGACTTGGTCCCAATTTT	CASSPKGLGPNF	TRBJ1-3	many	.	TRBV28
TGTGCCAGCTCACCGGTCTTACCAGGGGGCAATGAGCAGTTCTTC	CASSPVLPGGNEQFF	TRBJ2-1	.	TRBD1	TRBV18
TGTGCCAGCAGCGGAGCTATGAACACTGAAGCTTTCTTT	CASSGAMNTEAFF	TRBJ1-1	many	.	TRBV7-2
TGTGCCACCAGTGATTTGGGACTCGGGGGGGCATTGGATGAGCAGTTCTTC	CATSDLGLGGALDEQFF	TRBJ2-1	many	TRBD2	TRBV24-1
TGTGCCAGCAGCCCAACGGGAGCCTACTATGGCTACACCTTC	CASSPTGAYYGYTF	TRBJ1-2	many	.	TRBV5-6
TGTGCCAGTGATGGGTTCCCCTACAATGAGCAGTTCTTC	CASDGFPYNEQFF	TRBJ2-1	.	.	TRBV19
TGTGCCAGCAGCCCGGACAGGGGTGAGCAGTTCTTC	CASSPDRGEQFF	TRBJ2-1	many	TRBD1	TRBV7-9
TGTGCCAGCAGCGCCCGGGGCCGCAATCAGCCCCAGCATTTT	CASSARGRNQPQHF	TRBJ1-5	few	.	TRBV5-6
TGTGCCAGCAGCCCCCCGGAGGGTCCCGAGCAGTACTTC	CASSPPEGPEQYF	TRBJ2-7	many	.	TRBV7-9
TGTGCCAGCAGCTTAGAATTCACTAATGAAAAACTGTTTTTT	CASSLEFTNEKLFF	TRBJ1-4	once	.	TRBV11-2
TGTGCCAGCAGTCGGGAGAGCGAAGCTTTCTTT	CASSRESEAFF	TRBJ1-1	.	.	TRBV7-9
TGTGCCAGCAGCTTAGACGGCCAGGCCTCAGGGACAGATACGCAGTATTTT	CASSLDGQASGTDTQYF	TRBJ2-3	few	.	TRBV11-2
TGTGCCAGCAGTTCCATGACAGCGACCTACTACGAGCAGTACTTC	CASSSMTATYYEQYF	TRBJ2-7	.	.	TRBV28
TGCAGTGCCTTCCGGACGGGGGTATACGAGCAGTACTTC	CSAFRTGVYEQYF	TRBJ2-7	.	.	TRBV20-1
TGCGCCAGCAGCCAAGACGGATCTAGCGGGACCCATGAGCAGTTCTTC	CASSQDGSSGTHEQFF	TRBJ2-1	.	TRBD2	TRBV4-3
TGTGCCAGCAGTCTGGCGGGAGTTAACGGTGAGCAGTTCTTC	CASSLAGVNGEQFF	TRBJ2-1	.	TRBD2	TRBV6-2/TRBV6-3
TGTGCCAGCAGTGCCGGGGGACTAGCGGTTTCCTACGAGCAGTACTTC	CASSAGGLAVSYEQYF	TRBJ2-7	few	TRBD2	TRBV6-2/TRBV6-3
TGTGCCAGCAGCTCCCGGACTAGCGGAGATACGCAGTATTTT	CASSSRTSGDTQYF	TRBJ2-3	few	TRBD2	TRBV7-6
TGTGCCAGCAGCCGAAGGGCTCAAAGCTCCTACGAGCAGTACTTC	CASSRRAQSSYEQYF	TRBJ2-7	.	.	TRBV3-1
TGTGCCAGCAGCGTAGCCCCGGGTAATTCAGAAGCTTTCTTT	CASSVAPGNSEAFF	TRBJ1-1	.	.	TRBV9
TGTGCCAGCAGCTTTATGCAGACCTGGAACACCGGGGAGCTGTTTTTT	CASSFMQTWNTGELFF	TRBJ2-2	few	.	TRBV7-6
TGCGCCAGCAGCACGTCAGGAGGTAACACTGAAGCTTTCTTT	CASSTSGGNTEAFF	TRBJ1-1	many	.	TRBV4-3
TGCAGTGCTCCCGGACTAGCGGCACGCACAGATACGCAGTATTTT	CSAPGLAARTDTQYF	TRBJ2-3	.	TRBD2	TRBV20-1
TGTGCCAGTAGTCCTTGGGACGGCGTTTACGAGCAGTACTTC	CASSPWDGVYEQYF	TRBJ2-7	few	.	TRBV19
TGTGCCAGCAGTCCCCGGCAGGGAGGCACAGATACGCAGTATTTT	CASSPRQGGTDTQYF	TRBJ2-3	few	.	TRBV12-3/TRBV12-4
TGTGCCACCAGTGAGGGCGGGGGTTCGGCCCTCTCCTACAATGAGCAGTTCTTC	CATSEGGGSALSYNEQFF	TRBJ2-1	.	TRBD2	TRBV24-1